Sequencing of this TCR beta chain was carried out in a study of T cell repertoires in cytomegalovirus infection. The CDR3 has 18 amino acids. The ends were cut back, 0 bases at V and 4 bases at J, with 18 bases in the middle. Germline CDR1 reads LGHNT; CDR2 reads FRNRAP. In TCRdb, the reads were re-called with MiXCR into one record per CDR3 protein. The repertoire includes just over 450,000 distinct CDR3 sequences, approximately 42% of them detected once, and around 44% sits in the top ten. Regarding this clonotype: Its antigen remains unknown.

The source is a human donor in good health (CMV status not recorded). Some clones in this sample may be carry-over from other donors' samples. V usage is TRBV12-5 and J usage is TRBJ2-2; D not resolved. The material sequenced was cultured PBMCs, taken from culture after CMV antigen stimulation. The CDR3 is CASGLVPDGVGSTGELFF. CDR3 nucleotide sequence: TGTGCTAGTGGTTTGGTCCCGGATGGTGTAGGGTCCACCGGGGAGCTGTTTTTT.